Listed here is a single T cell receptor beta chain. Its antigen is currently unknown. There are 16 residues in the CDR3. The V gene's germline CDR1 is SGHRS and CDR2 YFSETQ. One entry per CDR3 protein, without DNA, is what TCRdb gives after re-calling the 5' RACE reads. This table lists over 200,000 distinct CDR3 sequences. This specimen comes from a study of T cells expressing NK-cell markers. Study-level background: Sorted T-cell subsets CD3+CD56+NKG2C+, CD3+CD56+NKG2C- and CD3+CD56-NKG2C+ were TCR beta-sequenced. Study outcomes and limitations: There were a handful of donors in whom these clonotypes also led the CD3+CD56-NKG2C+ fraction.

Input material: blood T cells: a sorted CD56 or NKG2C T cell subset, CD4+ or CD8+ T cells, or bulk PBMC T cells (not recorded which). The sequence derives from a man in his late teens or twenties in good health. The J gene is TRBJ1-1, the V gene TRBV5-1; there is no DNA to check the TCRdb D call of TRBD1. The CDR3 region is CASSPQGVSPNTEAFF.